Following are 19 T cell receptor beta chains from one sample sequenced in a study of Ad26.COV2.S vaccination and SARS-CoV-2 variants. Data came from immunoSEQ multiplex PCR; TCRdb stores just in-frame clones and leaves some out. The table includes 300,000 to 400,000 clones, roughly 90% detected once. Sample treatment: about 20 received Ad26.COV2.S at low or high dose, single or two shots; several received placebo; per-sample allocation not given. Sampling happened 63 days after the first vaccine or placebo injection. The material sequenced was peripheral blood, taken in a trial of Ad26.COV2.S vaccine versus placebo. The receptors stem from a person between 18 and 59 years old who received the Ad26.COV2.S COVID-19 vaccine or a placebo.

The rearrangement uses TRBV21-1 and TRBJ2-7; the table assigns TRBD1, which was not confirmed against the DNA. TRBV21-1 is a listed pseudogene. The CDR3 loop spans 17 amino acids. The DNA for the CDR3 is TGTGCCAGCAGCAAAGAACCTGACAGGGTTACTTCCTACGAGCAGTACTTC. Translation gives CASSKEPDRVTSYEQYF.

This clone was counted a few times. The rearrangement uses TRBV28 and TRBJ2-7; 7 bases agree with TRBD2. This CDR3 has 15 residues. J was trimmed by 1 base and V by 6 bases; bases with no gene match: 9. The germline V gene encodes CDR1 MDHEN and CDR2 SYDVKM. This CDR3 reads CASRIRDYPSYEQYF. Written as DNA, the CDR3 is TGTGCCAGCAGAATCCGGGACTACCCTTCCTACGAGCAGTACTTC.

The chain has TRBV6-5 and TRBJ1-2; D remains ambiguous. The V and J ends lost 7 bases and 2 bases respectively, with 17 bases between them. Germline CDR1 and CDR2: MNHEY and SVGAGI. The CDR3 is 15 residues long. This CDR3 is CASTPAGRRNYGYTF. In nucleotides, the CDR3 is TGTGCCAGCACTCCGGCGGGCAGGAGGAACTATGGCTACACCTTC.

V is TRBV28 and J is TRBJ1-1; D is uncertain. The CDR3 covers 12 residues. V lost 6 bases to trimming and J lost 0 bases, with 5 bases between them. Per germline, CDR1 MDHEN and CDR2 SYDVKM. CDR3 sequence reads: CASRTMNTEAFF. The DNA of the CDR3 is TGTGCCAGCAGAACGATGAACACTGAAGCTTTCTTT.

This clone appeared a few times. The V and J genes are TRBV10-3 and TRBJ1-6; 9 bases are shared with TRBD1. The ends lost 6 bases at V and 10 bases at J; junction bases unmatched: 7. The CDR3 has 14 residues. CDR1 and CDR2 (germline): ENHRY, SYGVKD. The CDR3 bases are TGTGCCATCAGGAACCAGGACAGGGGCTCACCCCTCCACTTT. Its translation: CAIRNQDRGSPLHF.

This clone was seen a single time. V usage is TRBV19 and J usage is TRBJ1-5, with a possible D match to TRBD1 (6 bases). Germline V gives CDR1 LNHDA, CDR2 SQIVND (reference sequence). V gave up 6 bases and J gave up 3 bases, with 18 bases separating them. The CDR3 covers 16 residues. The CDR3 DNA follows: TGTGCCAGTAGCAAACAGACAGGACAACACAATCAGCCCCAGCATTTT. Its translation: CASSKQTGQHNQPQHF. Based on the CDR3 plus reference TRBV19 and TRBJ1-5, the full variable domain is DGGITQSPKYLFRKEGQNVTLSCEQNLNHDAMYWYRQDPGQGLRLIYYSQIVNDFQKGDIAEGYSVSREKKESFPLTVTSAQKNPTAFYLCASSKQTGQHNQPQHFGDGTRLSIL.

V gene TRBV2 combines with J gene TRBJ2-1; D might be TRBD1 (6 bases). There are 16 residues in the CDR3. Trimming left V 6 bases short and J 5 bases short, with 20 bases between. Germline V CDR1 and CDR2: SNHLY, FYNNEI. The CDR3 is CASSTGTLIGNNEQFF. CDR3 DNA sequence: TGTGCCAGCAGCACCGGGACACTGATCGGGAACAATGAGCAGTTCTTC.

This chain uses TRBV18 with TRBJ2-7; 9 bases line up with TRBD1. V shed 4 bases and J 5 bases; nucleotides not matched to a gene: 9. Germline-derived CDR1 and CDR2 are KGHSH and LQKENI. This CDR3 is built from 15 residues. The CDR3 DNA follows: TGTGCCAGCTCACGCGGGACAGGGAGGTGGGACGAGCAGTACTTC. Residues: CASSRGTGRWDEQYF.

The CDR3 nucleotides read TGTGCCAGTAGGGAAAAGACAGGGCCCTACGAGCAGTACTTC. It translates to CASREKTGPYEQYF. This chain links TRBV19 with TRBJ2-7; the match to TRBD1 covers 7 bases. Trimming removed 6 bases from V and 2 bases from J; junction bases left unmatched: 7. This CDR3 has 14 residues. Germline CDR1 and CDR2: LNHDA and SQIVND (reference sequence).

The chain carries TRBV5-6 and TRBJ2-5, with 9 bases fitting TRBD2. Germline assignment: CDR1 SGHDT and CDR2 YYEEEE. This CDR3 spans 16 amino acids. V lost 3 bases and J lost 5; bases outside the gene matches: 11. CDR3 coding DNA: TGTGCCAGCAGCTGGGGATATAGCGGGAGCGGCGAGACCCAGTACTTC. Translated: CASSWGYSGSGETQYF.

The CDR3 spells CASRGLAGTYEQYF. The CDR3 nucleotides read TGTGCCAGCAGGGGACTAGCGGGTACCTACGAGCAGTACTTC. The chain combines TRBV28 with TRBJ2-7; 12 bases are shared with TRBD2. The germline gives CDR1 MDHEN, CDR2 SYDVKM. Trimming cost V 6 bases and J 2 bases; bases outside gene matches: 2. CDR3 size: 14 residues.

The chain employs TRBV29-1 and TRBJ2-5; 8 nucleotides align to TRBD2. Germline V gene sequence: CDR1 SQVTM, CDR2 ANQGSEA. The J segment lost 4 bases and the V segment lost 4 bases, leaving 8 bases of the junction unmatched. The CDR3 length is 14 residues. CDR3: CSVGERESGETQYF. The DNA for the CDR3 is TGCAGCGTTGGCGAGCGGGAGAGTGGAGAGACCCAGTACTTC.

This chain connects TRBV5-3 to TRBJ1-3; no reliable D call. TRBV5-3 is an ORF, with its function uncertain. Trimming cost V 0 bases and J 1 base, with 5 bases left between them. The CDR3 consists of 14 residues. The CDR3 nucleotides read TGTGCCAGAAGCTTGGTAGAGTCTGGAAACACCATATATTTT. The encoded protein is CARSLVESGNTIYF.

This chain uses TRBV27 with TRBJ2-2; D possibly corresponds to TRBD2 (6 bases). V was clipped by 2 bases and J by 1 base, with 14 bases between them. The CDR3 contains 17 residues. Germline assignment: CDR1 MNHEY and CDR2 SMNVEV (reference sequence). The CDR3 DNA reads TGTGCCAGCAGTTTACAGTTATTCGGGGGGAACACCGGGGAGCTGTTTTTT. The encoded protein is CASSLQLFGGNTGELFF.

This chain links TRBV5-1 with TRBJ2-7; the match to TRBD1 covers 10 bases. Germline CDR1 is SGHRS and CDR2 is YFSETQ. The CDR3 runs 17 residues. The V gene end was trimmed by 0 bases and the J gene end by 3 bases; junction bases not matched to a gene: 9. CDR3 in DNA: TGCGCCAGCAGCTTGGGAGGACAGGGGGGTGTCGGCTACGAGCAGTACTTC. Its protein is CASSLGGQGGVGYEQYF.

V gene TRBV19 combines with J gene TRBJ1-5, with 9 bases identical to TRBD1. With V trimmed by 3 bases and J by 0 bases, 9 bases remained unmatched. The germline V gene encodes CDR1 LNHDA and CDR2 SQIVND (reference sequence). This CDR3 has 18 amino acids. CDR3 in DNA: TGTGCCAGTAGTATGAACGTACGGACAGGGGCTAGCAATCAGCCCCAGCATTTT. This encodes CASSMNVRTGASNQPQHF.

V and J are TRBV5-1 and TRBJ1-6; D perhaps matches TRBD1 (5 bases). Germline V gene sequence: CDR1 SGHRS, CDR2 YFSETQ. The CDR3 is 15 amino acids. Trimming took 4 bases from V and 8 from J, leaving 16 bases between them. CDR3 nucleotide sequence: TGCGCCAGCAGCGTGACCGGGACGGGTGATTCACCCCTCCACTTT. Translated: CASSVTGTGDSPLHF.

The V and J genes are TRBV7-3 and TRBJ1-3; a possible D gene is TRBD1 (5 bases). CDR3 length: 16 residues. Germline assignment: CDR1 SGHTA and CDR2 FQGTGA. V lost 0 bases to trimming and J lost 1 base, with 10 bases between them. The CDR3: CASSLTGVGSGNTIYF. The CDR3 bases are TGTGCCAGCAGCTTAACAGGGGTTGGTTCTGGAAACACCATATATTTT.

The chain combines TRBV30 with TRBJ2-1; the match to TRBD2 covers 13 bases. Germline CDR1 is GTSNPN and CDR2 is SVGIG (reference sequence). This CDR3 has 16 residues. The junction had 10 bases not matched to a gene; V was cut back by 2 bases and J by 9 bases. This chain's CDR3 is CAWSRLGLAGEAEQFF. CDR3 coding DNA: TGTGCCTGGAGTCGTCTCGGACTAGCGGGAGAGGCTGAGCAGTTCTTC.